Below, 31 T cell receptor beta chains from the same sample are listed, as sequenced in a study of cytomegalovirus exposure and HLA in healthy donors. The PCR employed 60 Vbeta primers together with 13 Jbeta primers. Only in-frame clones appear in the TCRdb table, and some are missing; sequencing was by immunoSEQ multiplex PCR. The sample contains over 150,000 clones, about 82% of which appear only once. The source material was PBMCs. Receptors were obtained from a male donor in good health and CMV-seronegative.

V usage is TRBV5-1 and J usage is TRBJ2-1; 16 bases are a match to TRBD2. The ends lost 4 bases at V and 5 bases at J; junction bases unmatched: 6. CDR1 and CDR2 (germline): SGHRS, YFSETQ. The length of the CDR3 is 17 residues. CDR3 nucleotide sequence: TGCGCCAGCAGCCCGGGACTAGCGGGAGGGGTGAACAATGAGCAGTTCTTC. It yields the protein CASSPGLAGGVNNEQFF.

This chain uses TRBV28 with TRBJ2-3; 11 bases are shared with TRBD2. The ends lost 3 bases at V and 2 bases at J; junction bases unmatched: 1. CDR1 MDHEN and CDR2 SYDVKM come from the germline V gene. CDR3 length: 15 amino acids. The CDR3 coding sequence is TGTGCCAGCAGTTTGACTAGCGGGAACACAGATACGCAGTATTTT. Its protein product is CASSLTSGNTDTQYF.

This clone turned up a few times. The DNA of the CDR3 is TGTGCCACCAGCGCGGAGCAACAGGGATCCTACGAGCAGTACTTC. Translation gives CATSAEQQGSYEQYF. The chain uses TRBV15 and TRBJ2-7; D might be TRBD1 (6 bases). This CDR3 spans 15 amino acids. V shed 5 bases and J shed 1 base, with 15 bases lying between them. In germline, CDR1 is LNHNV, CDR2 YYDKDF (reference sequence).

This clone was detected only a few times. The chain combines TRBV6-5 with TRBJ2-7; D might be TRBD2 (6 bases). Trimming shortened V by 0 bases and J by 2 bases, and 8 bases separated the two germline ends. This CDR3 contains 14 residues. The germline V gene has CDR1 MNHEY and CDR2 SVGAGI. CDR3 region: CASSYSRGTYEQYF. CDR3 sequence (DNA): TGTGCCAGCAGTTACTCACGGGGGACCTACGAGCAGTACTTC.

The chain recombines TRBV5-1 with TRBJ1-4; 7 bases map to TRBD1. The CDR3 has 14 amino acids. After removal of 3 bases from V and 7 bases from J, the junction contained 6 bases not matched to a gene. Germline V gives CDR1 SGHRS, CDR2 YFSETQ. CDR3 protein: CASSYRQGGEKLFF. In nucleotides, the CDR3 is TGCGCCAGCAGCTACCGACAGGGAGGTGAAAAACTGTTTTTT.

The CDR3, as DNA: TGTGCCAGCAGCCCACCCGGGACATTCTACGAGCAGTACTTC. It yields the protein CASSPPGTFYEQYF. The chain joins TRBV9 to TRBJ2-7; tentative D call: TRBD1 (6 bases). The CDR3 has 14 amino acids. The V gene lost 4 bases and the J gene lost 3 bases, with 14 bases spanning the gap. Germline V gene lookup returns CDR1 SGDLS and CDR2 YYNGEE.

The J gene is TRBJ2-2, the V gene TRBV7-3; 9 bases are shared with TRBD1. This CDR3 is built from 16 residues. Trimming cost V 5 bases and J 1 base; bases outside gene matches: 5. Germline CDR1 is SGHTA and CDR2 is FQGTGA. In nucleotides, the CDR3 is TGTGCCAGCAGCCAGACAGGGGGAGGGAACACCGGGGAGCTGTTTTTT. It translates to CASSQTGGGNTGELFF.

This chain uses TRBV11-2 with TRBJ2-7; TRBD2 agrees at 9 bases. Germline CDR1 and CDR2: SGHAT and FQNNGV. The CDR3 contains 17 residues. After removal of 2 bases from V and 1 base from J, the junction contained 9 bases not matched to a gene. CDR3 DNA sequence: TGTGCCAGCAGCTTAAGCGGTCGGACTAGCGCTTCCTACGAGCAGTACTTC. It yields the protein CASSLSGRTSASYEQYF.

The chain uses TRBV2 and TRBJ2-7, with a weak D call TRBD1 (6 bases). The CDR3 sequence is 12 residues long. Deletions cut 9 bases from V and 3 bases from J, with 12 bases between. The germline CDR1 and CDR2 sequences are SNHLY and FYNNEI. CDR3 nucleotide sequence: TGTGCCAGTAAAACAGGGTTCTACGAGCAGTACTTC. Translating gives CASKTGFYEQYF. Filled out from reference TRBV2 and TRBJ2-7, the complete variable domain reads EPEVTQTPSHQVTQMGQEVILRCVPISNHLYFYWYRQILGQKVEFLVSFYNNEISEKSEIFDDQFSVERPDGSNFTLKIRSTKLEDSAMYFCASKTGFYEQYFGPGTRLTVT.

The chain recombines TRBV19 with TRBJ1-5, with D hard to call. V dropped 5 bases and J dropped 0 bases, with 5 bases sitting between them. The CDR3 contains 13 residues. The germline CDR1 and CDR2 sequences are LNHDA and SQIVND (reference sequence). The CDR3 here is CASSLNSNQPQHF. The CDR3 DNA sequence: TGTGCCAGTAGTTTAAATAGCAATCAGCCCCAGCATTTT.

The chain recombines TRBV15 with TRBJ1-2; no clear D gene. Germline V gives CDR1 LNHNV, CDR2 YYDKDF (reference sequence). The CDR3 covers 13 residues. V was pared by 4 bases and J by 8 bases, with 14 bases between. The CDR3 nucleotides read TGTGCCACCAGCAAATCGAACAGTGAGGGCTACACCTTC. This translates into CATSKSNSEGYTF. Drawing the rest from reference TRBV15 and TRBJ1-2, the complete variable domain is DAMVIQNPRYQVTQFGKPVTLSCSQTLNHNVMYWYQQKSSQAPKLLFHYYDKDFNNEADTPDNFQSRRPNTSFCFLDIRSPGLGDTAMYLCATSKSNSEGYTFGSGTRLTVV.

The chain links TRBV7-9 to TRBJ1-3; D call uncertain. The CDR3 runs to 15 residues. Germline lookup yields CDR1 SEHNR and CDR2 FQNEAQ (reference sequence). V gave up 2 bases and J gave up 2 bases, with 10 bases separating them. The CDR3 DNA reads as TGTGCCAGCAGCTTAACAAAATTAACTGGAAACACCATATATTTT. Translating it yields CASSLTKLTGNTIYF.

The rearrangement links TRBV5-6 to TRBJ1-4; 7 bases match TRBD1. Losses at the gene ends were 0 bases for V and 8 bases for J; bases not matched to a gene: 4. Germline V gives CDR1 SGHDT, CDR2 YYEEEE. This CDR3 region has 14 residues. Written as DNA, the CDR3 is TGTGCCAGCAGCTTGGCAGGGGGTAAAGAAAAACTGTTTTTT. It yields the protein CASSLAGGKEKLFF.

The V gene is TRBV19, the J gene TRBJ1-5; tentatively, D is TRBD1 (6 bases). Trimming stripped 5 bases from V and 3 bases from J, with 11 bases between. Germline loops: CDR1 LNHDA, CDR2 SQIVND (reference sequence). The CDR3 is 14 amino acids. The CDR3 sequence is CASSFAGANQPQHF. CDR3 DNA sequence: TGTGCCAGTAGTTTCGCAGGGGCCAATCAGCCCCAGCATTTT.

The chain recombines TRBV7-2 with TRBJ1-2, with D perhaps TRBD1 (6 bases). V lost 4 bases and J lost 6, with 21 bases in between. Germline V gene data show CDR1 as SGHTA and CDR2 as FQGNSA. The CDR3 is made up of 16 amino acids. The CDR3 nucleotides are TGTGCCAGCAGCTCCATTCCTCACAGGGTGGGTAATGGCTACACCTTC. This sequence encodes CASSSIPHRVGNGYTF. The full variable domain, completed using reference TRBV7-2 and TRBJ1-2, is GAGVSQSPSNKVTEKGKDVELRCDPISGHTALYWYRQSLGQGLEFLIYFQGNSAPDKSGLPSDRFSAERTGGSVSTLTIQRTQQEDSAVYLCASSSIPHRVGNGYTFGSGTRLTVV.

This chain connects TRBV19 to TRBJ1-4; the match to TRBD1 covers 8 bases. The V gene end was trimmed by 4 bases and the J gene end by 5 bases; junction bases not matched to a gene: 9. Germline assignment: CDR1 LNHDA and CDR2 SQIVND (reference sequence). This CDR3 comprises 16 residues. This CDR3 is CASSTGQGLQNEKLFF. The CDR3 region has the DNA TGTGCCAGTAGTACTGGACAGGGCCTCCAAAATGAAAAACTGTTTTTT.

This clone has a single count. This chain connects TRBV19 to TRBJ2-2, with D maybe TRBD2 (6 bases). The CDR3 consists of 15 residues. The germline V gene encodes CDR1 LNHDA and CDR2 SQIVND (reference sequence). V was trimmed by 2 bases and J by 3 bases, leaving 10 bases between them. The CDR3 sequence: CASSIPGSDTGELFF. CDR3 nucleotides: TGTGCCAGTAGTATACCCGGGAGTGACACCGGGGAGCTGTTTTTT. Filled out from reference TRBV19 and TRBJ2-2, the complete variable domain reads DGGITQSPKYLFRKEGQNVTLSCEQNLNHDAMYWYRQDPGQGLRLIYYSQIVNDFQKGDIAEGYSVSREKKESFPLTVTSAQKNPTAFYLCASSIPGSDTGELFFGEGSRLTVL.

The V and J genes are TRBV4-3 and TRBJ2-3; TRBD2 might be the D (6 bases). The CDR3 has 16 residues. V was cut by 0 bases and J by 3 bases, with 13 bases left in between. Germline V gene data show CDR1 as LGHNA and CDR2 as YSLEER. The CDR3 nucleotides read TGCGCCAGCAGCCAAGAACTGCGGGACGGGACAGATACGCAGTATTTT. Protein sequence: CASSQELRDGTDTQYF.

This clone has just one count. The chain is built from TRBV29-1 and TRBJ1-1; D is possibly TRBD1 (6 bases). The germline CDR1 and CDR2 sequences are SQVTM and ANQGSEA. Trimming cost V 5 bases and J 7 bases, with 11 bases left between them. The CDR3 extends over 11 amino acids. The CDR3 DNA follows: TGCAGCGTTCTTACAGGGTGTGAAGCTTTCTTT. It translates to CSVLTGCEAFF.

The V gene is TRBV28, the J gene TRBJ2-5; a weak D match, TRBD1 (5 bases). The CDR3 has 14 amino acids. CDR1 MDHEN and CDR2 SYDVKM come from the germline V gene. V shed 1 base and J shed 5 bases, with 11 bases lying between them. The CDR3 reads CASSLLGRVETQYF. In DNA form, the CDR3 reads TGTGCCAGCAGTTTATTAGGCAGGGTGGAGACCCAGTACTTC.

V and J are TRBV2 and TRBJ2-7, with 13 bases matching TRBD2. Unmatched junction bases numbered 6, after V lost 6 bases and J lost 7 bases. The CDR3 contains 14 residues. Germline CDR1 SNHLY, CDR2 FYNNEI. CDR3 DNA: TGTGCCAGCAGCGGACTAGCGGGAGTAGGTGAGCAGTACTTC. Translated: CASSGLAGVGEQYF.

The chain combines TRBV6-6 with TRBJ1-2, with D perhaps matching TRBD1 (5 bases). V was pared by 2 bases and J by 0 bases, with 10 bases between. Germline V gives CDR1 MNHNY, CDR2 SVGAGI (reference sequence). This CDR3 comprises 15 residues. The CDR3 loop is CASSYDGGANYGYTF. CDR3 DNA: TGTGCCAGCAGTTACGACGGGGGTGCTAACTATGGCTACACCTTC.

CDR3 in DNA: TGCGCCAGCAGCCAAGATAGGGGTTCTTATAGCAATCAGCCCCAGCATTTT. Amino acids: CASSQDRGSYSNQPQHF. This chain joins TRBV4-3 and TRBJ1-5, with D possibly matching TRBD1 (5 bases). Germline CDR1 and CDR2: LGHNA and YSLEER. CDR3 length equals 17 residues. The V gene lost 0 bases and the J gene lost 0 bases, with 12 bases spanning the gap.

The chain is built from TRBV5-1 and TRBJ2-7; 12 bases line up with TRBD2. The V segment lost 7 bases and the J segment 3 bases; nucleotides outside the gene matches: 5. The CDR3 totals 14 residues. From germline, CDR1 is SGHRS and CDR2 YFSETQ. As DNA, the CDR3 is TGCGCCAGCGGCTCGGGACTAGCGGGCTACGAGCAGTACTTC. It is translated as CASGSGLAGYEQYF.

The rearrangement joins TRBV10-3 to TRBJ2-7; possible D gene TRBD2, 7 bases. Germline V gene sequence: CDR1 ENHRY, CDR2 SYGVKD. Trimming shortened V by 7 bases and J by 0 bases, and 16 bases separated the two germline ends. The CDR3 runs to 15 residues. CDR3 nucleotide sequence: TGTGCCATCACGCGAGGGGGGGGCAGCTCCTACGAGCAGTACTTC. This gives the protein CAITRGGGSSYEQYF.

CDR3 nucleotides: TGTGCCAGCAGCTTGGACAGGGGGCCGGACGGGGAGCTGTTTTTT. This sequence encodes CASSLDRGPDGELFF. The J gene is TRBJ2-2, the V gene TRBV5-6; 9 positions match TRBD1. The CDR3 runs to 15 residues. Germline V gene sequence: CDR1 SGHDT, CDR2 YYEEEE. J lost 7 bases, V lost 0 bases, and 4 bases had no gene match.

The rearrangement links TRBV5-6 to TRBJ2-2; 8 bases agree with TRBD1. V lost 5 bases, J lost 4 bases, and 7 bases stayed unmatched. Germline CDR1 is SGHDT and CDR2 is YYEEEE. The CDR3 loop spans 15 amino acids. As DNA, the CDR3 is TGTGCCAGCAGGCCAGCAGGGGGCCCCACCGGGGAGCTGTTTTTT. As protein: CASRPAGGPTGELFF. The full variable domain, completed using reference TRBV5-6 and TRBJ2-2, is DAGVTQSPTHLIKTRGQQVTLRCSPKSGHDTVSWYQQALGQGPQFIFQYYEEEERQRGNFPDRFSGHQFPNYSSELNVNALLLGDSALYLCASRPAGGPTGELFFGEGSRLTVL.

The chain is built from TRBV19 and TRBJ2-7, with D perhaps matching TRBD1 (6 bases). V dropped 5 bases and J dropped 0 bases, with 14 bases sitting between them. The CDR3 sequence is 15 residues long. Germline-derived CDR1 and CDR2 are LNHDA and SQIVND (reference sequence). CDR3 nucleotide sequence: TGTGCCAGTAGTCCCCGGGACACCAGCTCCTACGAGCAGTACTTC. It translates to CASSPRDTSSYEQYF.

This clone was counted a few times. CDR3 nucleotide sequence: TGTGCCAGCAGCCCAGGTCTCAATGAGCAGTTCTTC. It codes for CASSPGLNEQFF. The gene calls are TRBV7-2 and TRBJ2-1, with D unclear. This CDR3 has 12 amino acids. V was trimmed by 5 bases and J by 6 bases, leaving 8 bases between them. The germline gives CDR1 SGHTA, CDR2 FQGNSA.

The gene calls are TRBV30 and TRBJ2-2; TRBD2 matches at 8 bases. Germline V gene sequence: CDR1 GTSNPN, CDR2 SVGIG (reference sequence). Trimming cost V 3 bases and J 1 base; bases outside gene matches: 1. The CDR3 totals 14 residues. This CDR3 reads CAWRGLGNTGELFF. CDR3 coding DNA: TGTGCCTGGAGGGGACTAGGGAACACCGGGGAGCTGTTTTTT. Variable domain in full (rest from reference TRBV30 and TRBJ2-2): SQTIHQWPATLVQPVGSPLSLECTVEGTSNPNLYWYRQAAGRGLQLLFYSVGIGQISSEVPQNLSASRPQDRQFILSSKKLLLSDSGFYLCAWRGLGNTGELFFGEGSRLTVL.

This clone has just a few counts. The J gene is TRBJ2-3, the V gene TRBV7-8; D is unresolved. V lost 5 bases to trimming and J lost 1 base, with 13 bases between them. The germline V gene encodes CDR1 SGHVS and CDR2 FQNEAQ. This CDR3 has 15 residues. In DNA form, the CDR3 reads TGTGCCAGCAGCCCAGTCTACGAGGGCACAGATACGCAGTATTTT. Amino acids: CASSPVYEGTDTQYF. The full variable domain, its missing parts supplied by reference TRBV7-8 and TRBJ2-3, is GAGVSQSPRYKVAKRGQDVALRCDPISGHVSLFWYQQALGQGPEFLTYFQNEAQLDKSGLPSDRFFAERPEGSVSTLKIQRTQQEDSAVYLCASSPVYEGTDTQYFGPGTRLTVL.